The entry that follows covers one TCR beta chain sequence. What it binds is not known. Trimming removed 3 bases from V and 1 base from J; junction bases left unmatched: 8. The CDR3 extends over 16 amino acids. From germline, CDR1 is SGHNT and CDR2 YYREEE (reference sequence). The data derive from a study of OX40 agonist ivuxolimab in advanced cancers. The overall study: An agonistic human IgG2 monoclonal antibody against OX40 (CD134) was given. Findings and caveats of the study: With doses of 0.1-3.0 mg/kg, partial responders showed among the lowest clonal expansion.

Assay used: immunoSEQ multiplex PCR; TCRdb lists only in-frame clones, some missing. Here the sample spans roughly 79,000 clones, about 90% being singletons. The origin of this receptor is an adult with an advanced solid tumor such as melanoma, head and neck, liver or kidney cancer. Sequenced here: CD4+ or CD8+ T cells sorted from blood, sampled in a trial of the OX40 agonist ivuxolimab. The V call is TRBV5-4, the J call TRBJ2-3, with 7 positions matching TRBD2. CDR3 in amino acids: CASSSGGGSRTDTQYF. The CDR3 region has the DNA TGTGCCAGCAGCTCGGGCGGCGGGAGCCGCACAGATACGCAGTATTTT.